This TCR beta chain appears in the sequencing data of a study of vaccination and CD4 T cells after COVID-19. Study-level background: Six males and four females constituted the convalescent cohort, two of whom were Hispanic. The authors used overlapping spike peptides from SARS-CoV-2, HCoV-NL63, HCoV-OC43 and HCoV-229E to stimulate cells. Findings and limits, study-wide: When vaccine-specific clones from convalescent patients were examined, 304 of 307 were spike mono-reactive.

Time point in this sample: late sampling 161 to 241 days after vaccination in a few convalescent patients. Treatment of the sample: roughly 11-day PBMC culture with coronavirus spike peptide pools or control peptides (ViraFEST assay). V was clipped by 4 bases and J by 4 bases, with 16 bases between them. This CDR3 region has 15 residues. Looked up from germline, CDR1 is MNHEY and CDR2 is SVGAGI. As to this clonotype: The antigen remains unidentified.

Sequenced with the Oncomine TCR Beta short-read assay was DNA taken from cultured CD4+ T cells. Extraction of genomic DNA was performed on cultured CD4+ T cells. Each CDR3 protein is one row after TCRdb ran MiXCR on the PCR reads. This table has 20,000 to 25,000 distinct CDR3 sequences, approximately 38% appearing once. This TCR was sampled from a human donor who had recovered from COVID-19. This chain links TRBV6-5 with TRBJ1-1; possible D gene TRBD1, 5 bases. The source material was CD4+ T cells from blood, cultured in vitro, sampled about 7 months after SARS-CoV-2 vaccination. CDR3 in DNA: TGTGCCAGCAGTTCCGAAAGACAGAGAACCACTGAAGCTTTCTTT. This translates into CASSSERQRTTEAFF.